The rows below give T cell receptor beta chains drawn from one sample of a study of shared clonotypes between healthy human individuals. Measured with immunoSEQ multiplex PCR; TCRdb has only the in-frame clones, and not every one. The table lists over a million clones, about 75% of them singletons. Sequenced sample: memory CD4+ T cells sorted from blood. The receptors were gathered from a young man in good health. CDR3s leave out the opening cysteine and the closing phenylalanine or tryptophan.

>TRBV10-3
AISVGEGSGSGGEQY
>TRBV4-1
ASSQEYGTGVSTDTQY
>TRBV23-1
ASNRDRSYEQY
>TRBV6-1
AGAKGDQPQH
>TRBV14
ASSQDRGTRTGELF
>TRBV9
ASSAGADFLGGAF
>TRBV7-2
ASSLGPGETQY
>TRBV6-6
ASSSSGQGAGEQY
>TRBV6-5
ASRPVGTLYEQY
>TRBV7-8
ASAVSGANVLT